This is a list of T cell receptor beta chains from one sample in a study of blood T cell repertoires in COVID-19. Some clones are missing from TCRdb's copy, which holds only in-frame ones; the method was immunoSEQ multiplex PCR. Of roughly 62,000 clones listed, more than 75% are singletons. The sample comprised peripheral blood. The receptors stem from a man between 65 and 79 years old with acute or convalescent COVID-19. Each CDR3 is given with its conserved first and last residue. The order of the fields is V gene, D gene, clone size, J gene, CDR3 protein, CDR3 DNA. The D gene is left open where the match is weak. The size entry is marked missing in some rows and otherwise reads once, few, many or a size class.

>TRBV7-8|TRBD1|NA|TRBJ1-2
CASSLRTGAGYTF
TGTGCCAGCAGCCTAAGGACAGGGGCTGGCTACACCTTC
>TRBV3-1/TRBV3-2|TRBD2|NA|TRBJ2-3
CASSMGQASGGFADTQYF
TGTGCCAGCAGCATGGGTCAGGCTAGCGGGGGTTTCGCAGATACGCAGTATTTT
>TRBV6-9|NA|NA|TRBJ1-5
CASPGHTNQPQHF
TGTGCCAGCCCGGGACACACCAATCAGCCCCAGCATTTT
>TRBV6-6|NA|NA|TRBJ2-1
CASGTVEPRNEQFF
TGTGCCAGCGGAACAGTAGAGCCCCGGAATGAGCAGTTCTTC
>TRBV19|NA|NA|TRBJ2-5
CASSRGRVETQYF
TGTGCCAGTAGTCGGGGTCGGGTTGAGACCCAGTACTTC
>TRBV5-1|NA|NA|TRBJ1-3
CASSSRLRNTIYF
TGCGCCAGCAGCTCAAGGTTGCGGAACACCATATATTTT
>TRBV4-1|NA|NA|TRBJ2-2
CASSQVSGLTGELFF
TGCGCCAGCAGCCAAGTCTCCGGACTAACCGGGGAGCTGTTTTTT
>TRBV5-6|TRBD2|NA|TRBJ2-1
CASSLAWQHTSGGANEQFF
TGTGCCAGCAGCTTGGCTTGGCAACATACTAGCGGGGGGGCTAATGAGCAGTTCTTC
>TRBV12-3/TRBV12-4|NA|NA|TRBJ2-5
CASSQSPQTQYF
TGTGCCAGCAGCCAGTCCCCGCAGACCCAGTACTTC
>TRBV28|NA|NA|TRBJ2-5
CASLAPTIQTNPQETQYF
TGTGCCAGCCTGGCACCAACGATACAAACCAACCCCCAAGAGACCCAGTACTTC
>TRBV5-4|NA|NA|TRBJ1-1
CASSKLNTEAFF
TGTGCCAGCAGCAAGCTGAACACTGAAGCTTTCTTT
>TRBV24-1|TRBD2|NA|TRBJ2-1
CATSDFGGASHNEQFF
TGTGCCACCAGTGATTTCGGGGGGGCTTCCCACAATGAGCAGTTCTTC
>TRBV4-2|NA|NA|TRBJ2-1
CASSQEGGGPLRNEQFF
TGTGCCAGCAGCCAAGAAGGCGGGGGCCCTCTTCGGAATGAGCAGTTCTTC
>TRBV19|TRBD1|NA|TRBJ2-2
CASSISNPTGAMNTGELFF
TGTGCCAGTAGTATATCAAACCCGACAGGGGCGATGAACACCGGGGAGCTGTTTTTT
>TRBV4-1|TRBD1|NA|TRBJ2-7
CASSQDRDRPYEQYF
TGCGCCAGCAGCCAAGACCGGGACAGGCCCTACGAGCAGTACTTC
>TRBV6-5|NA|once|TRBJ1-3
CASSNRVTIYF
TGTGCCAGCAGTAACAGGGTGACCATATATTTT